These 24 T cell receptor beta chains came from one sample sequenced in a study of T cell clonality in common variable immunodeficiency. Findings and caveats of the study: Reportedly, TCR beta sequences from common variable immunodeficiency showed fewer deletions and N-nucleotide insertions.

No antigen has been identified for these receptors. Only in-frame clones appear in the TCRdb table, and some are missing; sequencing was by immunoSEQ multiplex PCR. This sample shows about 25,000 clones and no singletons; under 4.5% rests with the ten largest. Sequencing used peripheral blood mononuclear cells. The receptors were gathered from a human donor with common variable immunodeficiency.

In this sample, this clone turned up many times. The sequenced part of the CDR3 DNA is TGTGCCAGCAGCTCGGACAGGTATAATGAAAAA. Translation gives CASSSDRYNEK. The full-length CDR3 reads as CASSSDRYNEKLFF. The chain links TRBV5-5 to TRBJ1-4; 7 positions match TRBD1. The CDR3 end falls 3 residues outside the read, so it is completed with the germline J gene. The germline gives CDR1 SGHKS, CDR2 YYEKEE (reference sequence). The V gene end was trimmed by 3 bases and the J gene end by 4 bases; junction bases not matched to a gene: 3. The CDR3 runs 14 residues.

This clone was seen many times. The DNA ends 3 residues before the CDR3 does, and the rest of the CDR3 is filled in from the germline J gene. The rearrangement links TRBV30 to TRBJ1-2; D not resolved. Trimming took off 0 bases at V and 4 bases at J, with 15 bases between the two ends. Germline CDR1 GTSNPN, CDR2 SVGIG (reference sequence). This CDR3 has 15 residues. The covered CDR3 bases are TGTGCCTGGAGTGTACCGGGCAATCGGGGCTATGGC. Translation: CAWSVPGNRGYG. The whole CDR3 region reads CAWSVPGNRGYGYTF. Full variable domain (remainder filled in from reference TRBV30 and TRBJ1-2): SQTIHQWPATLVQPVGSPLSLECTVEGTSNPNLYWYRQAAGRGLQLLFYSVGIGQISSEVPQNLSASRPQDRQFILSSKKLLLSDSGFYLCAWSVPGNRGYGYTFGSGTRLTVV.

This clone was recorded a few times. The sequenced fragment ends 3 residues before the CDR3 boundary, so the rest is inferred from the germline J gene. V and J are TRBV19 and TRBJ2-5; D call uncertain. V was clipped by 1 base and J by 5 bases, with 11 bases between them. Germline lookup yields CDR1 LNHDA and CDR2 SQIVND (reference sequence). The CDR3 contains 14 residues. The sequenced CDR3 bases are TGTGCCAGTAGTATAGTGGCTAGTAGTGAGACC. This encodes CASSIVASSET. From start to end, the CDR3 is CASSIVASSETQYF. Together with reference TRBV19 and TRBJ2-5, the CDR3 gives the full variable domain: DGGITQSPKYLFRKEGQNVTLSCEQNLNHDAMYWYRQDPGQGLRLIYYSQIVNDFQKGDIAEGYSVSREKKESFPLTVTSAQKNPTAFYLCASSIVASSETQYFGPGTRLLVL.

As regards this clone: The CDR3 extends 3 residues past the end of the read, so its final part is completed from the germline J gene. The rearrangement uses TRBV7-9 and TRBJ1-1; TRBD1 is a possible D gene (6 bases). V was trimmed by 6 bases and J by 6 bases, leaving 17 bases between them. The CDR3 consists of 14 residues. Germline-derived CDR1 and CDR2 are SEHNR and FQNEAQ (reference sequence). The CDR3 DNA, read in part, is TGTGCCAGCAGTCAGGGGCCTATTAGGGCTGAA. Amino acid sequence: CASSQGPIRAE. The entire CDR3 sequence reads CASSQGPIRAEAFF.

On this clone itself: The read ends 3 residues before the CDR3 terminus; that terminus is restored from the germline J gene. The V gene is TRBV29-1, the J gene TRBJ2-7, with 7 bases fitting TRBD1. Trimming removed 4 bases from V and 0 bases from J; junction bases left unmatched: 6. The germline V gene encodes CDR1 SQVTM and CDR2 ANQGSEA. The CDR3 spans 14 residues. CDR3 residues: CSVVDRPSSYEQYF. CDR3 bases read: TGCAGCGTTGTGGACAGGCCGAGCTCCTACGAG.

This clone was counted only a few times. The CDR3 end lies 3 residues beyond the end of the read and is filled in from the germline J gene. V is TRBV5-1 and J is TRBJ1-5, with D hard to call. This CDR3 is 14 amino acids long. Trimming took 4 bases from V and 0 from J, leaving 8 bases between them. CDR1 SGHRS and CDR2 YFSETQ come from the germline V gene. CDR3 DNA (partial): TGCGCCAGCAGCCCCACCTATAGCAATCAGCCC. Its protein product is CASSPTYSNQP. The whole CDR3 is CASSPTYSNQPQHF.

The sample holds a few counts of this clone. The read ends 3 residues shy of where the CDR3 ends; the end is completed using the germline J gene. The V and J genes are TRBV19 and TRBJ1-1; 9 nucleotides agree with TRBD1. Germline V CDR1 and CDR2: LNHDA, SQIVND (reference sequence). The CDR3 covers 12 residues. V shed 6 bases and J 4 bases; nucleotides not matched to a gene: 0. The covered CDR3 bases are TGTGCCAGTAGGGACAGGGGCACTGAA. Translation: CASRDRGTE. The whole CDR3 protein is CASRDRGTEAFF.

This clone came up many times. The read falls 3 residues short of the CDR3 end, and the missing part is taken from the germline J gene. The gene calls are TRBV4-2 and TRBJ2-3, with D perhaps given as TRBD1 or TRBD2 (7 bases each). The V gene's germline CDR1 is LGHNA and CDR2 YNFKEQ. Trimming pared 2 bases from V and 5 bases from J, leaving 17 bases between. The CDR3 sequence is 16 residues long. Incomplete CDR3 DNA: TGTGCCAGCAGCCAACGACGTGGGAGGGGGCGAGATACG. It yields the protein CASSQRRGRGRDT. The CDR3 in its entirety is CASSQRRGRGRDTQYF.

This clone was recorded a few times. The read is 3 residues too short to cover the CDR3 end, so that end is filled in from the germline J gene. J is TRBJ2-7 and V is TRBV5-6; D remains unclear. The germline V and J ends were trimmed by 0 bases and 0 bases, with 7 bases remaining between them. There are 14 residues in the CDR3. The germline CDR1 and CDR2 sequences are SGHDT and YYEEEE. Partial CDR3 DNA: TGTGCCAGCAGCTTGGATACAGTCTCCTACGAG. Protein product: CASSLDTVSYE. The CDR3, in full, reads CASSLDTVSYEQYF.

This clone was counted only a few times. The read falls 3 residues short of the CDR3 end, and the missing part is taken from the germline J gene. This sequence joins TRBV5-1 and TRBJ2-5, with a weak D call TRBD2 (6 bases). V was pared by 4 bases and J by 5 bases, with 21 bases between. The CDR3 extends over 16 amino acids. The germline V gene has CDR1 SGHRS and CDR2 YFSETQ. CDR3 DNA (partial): TGCGCCAGCAGCCCTGGGGGGTCGGGAGCGGGCGAGACC. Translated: CASSPGGSGAGET. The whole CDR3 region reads CASSPGGSGAGETQYF.

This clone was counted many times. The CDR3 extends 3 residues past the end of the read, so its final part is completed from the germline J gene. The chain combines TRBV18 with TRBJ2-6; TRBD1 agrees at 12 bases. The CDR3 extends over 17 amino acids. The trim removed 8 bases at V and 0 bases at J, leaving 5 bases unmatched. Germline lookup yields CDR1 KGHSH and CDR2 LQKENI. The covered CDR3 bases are TGTGCCAGCCGTCCGGGACAGGGGGCCTCTGGGGCCAACGTC. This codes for CASRPGQGASGANV. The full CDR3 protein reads CASRPGQGASGANVLTF.

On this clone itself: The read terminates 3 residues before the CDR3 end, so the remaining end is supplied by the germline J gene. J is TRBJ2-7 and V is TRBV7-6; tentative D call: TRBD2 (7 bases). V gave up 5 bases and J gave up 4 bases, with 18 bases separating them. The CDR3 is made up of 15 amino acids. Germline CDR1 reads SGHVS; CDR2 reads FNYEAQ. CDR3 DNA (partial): TGTGCCAGCAGCCCTGGGGGGGCGGGAGTTTACGAG. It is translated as CASSPGGAGVYE. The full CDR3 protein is CASSPGGAGVYEQYF.

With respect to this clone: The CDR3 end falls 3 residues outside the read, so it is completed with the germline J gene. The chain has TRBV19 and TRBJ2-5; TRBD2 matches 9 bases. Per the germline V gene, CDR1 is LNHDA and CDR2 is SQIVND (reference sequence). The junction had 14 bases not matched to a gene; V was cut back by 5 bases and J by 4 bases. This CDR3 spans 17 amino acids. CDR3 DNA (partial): TGTGCCAGTAGTCGAGGTTTTGCAGCGGGAGGCTTAGAGACC. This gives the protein CASSRGFAAGGLET. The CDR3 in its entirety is CASSRGFAAGGLETQYF.

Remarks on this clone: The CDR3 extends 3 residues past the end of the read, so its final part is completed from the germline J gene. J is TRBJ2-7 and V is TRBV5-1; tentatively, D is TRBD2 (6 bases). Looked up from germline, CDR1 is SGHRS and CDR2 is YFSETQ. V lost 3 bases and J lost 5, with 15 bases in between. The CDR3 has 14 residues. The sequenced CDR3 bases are TGCGCCAGCAGCTACCGGGACTCCATCCACGAG. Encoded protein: CASSYRDSIHE. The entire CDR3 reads CASSYRDSIHEQYF. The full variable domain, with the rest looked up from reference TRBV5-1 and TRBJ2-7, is KAGVTQTPRYLIKTRGQQVTLSCSPISGHRSVSWYQQTPGQGLQFLFEYFSETQRNKGNFPGRFSGRQFSNSRSEMNVSTLELGDSALYLCASSYRDSIHEQYFGPGTRLTVT.

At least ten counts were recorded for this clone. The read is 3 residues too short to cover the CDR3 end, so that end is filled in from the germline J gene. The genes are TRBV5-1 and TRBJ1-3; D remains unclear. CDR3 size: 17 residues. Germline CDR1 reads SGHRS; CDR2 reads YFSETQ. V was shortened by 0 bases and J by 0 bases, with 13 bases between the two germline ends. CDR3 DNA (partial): TGCGCCAGCAGCTTGGCCAGCGTCGGAAGCTCTGGAAACACC. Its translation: CASSLASVGSSGNT. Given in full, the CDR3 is CASSLASVGSSGNTIYF.

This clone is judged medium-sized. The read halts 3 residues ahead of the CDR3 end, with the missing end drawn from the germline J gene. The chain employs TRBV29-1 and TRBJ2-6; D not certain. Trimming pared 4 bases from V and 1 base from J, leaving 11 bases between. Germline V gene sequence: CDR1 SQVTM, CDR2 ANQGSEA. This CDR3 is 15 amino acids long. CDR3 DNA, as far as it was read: TGCAGCGTTGGTGGAGACTTATCTGGGGCCAACGTC. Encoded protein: CSVGGDLSGANV. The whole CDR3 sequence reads CSVGGDLSGANVLTF.

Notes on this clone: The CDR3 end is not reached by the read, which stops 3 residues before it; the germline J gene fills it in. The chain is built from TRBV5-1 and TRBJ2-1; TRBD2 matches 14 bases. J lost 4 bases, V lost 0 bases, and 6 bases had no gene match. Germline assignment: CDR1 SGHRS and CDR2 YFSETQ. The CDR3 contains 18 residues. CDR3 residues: CASSLAGTSGSFYNEQFF. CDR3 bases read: TGCGCCAGCAGCTTGGCCGGGACTAGCGGGAGTTTTTACAATGAG.

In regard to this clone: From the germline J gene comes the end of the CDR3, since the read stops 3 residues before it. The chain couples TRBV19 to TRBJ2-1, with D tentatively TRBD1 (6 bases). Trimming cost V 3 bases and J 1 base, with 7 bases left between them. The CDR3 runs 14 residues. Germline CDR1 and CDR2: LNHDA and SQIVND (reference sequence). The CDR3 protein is CASSMGASYNEQFF. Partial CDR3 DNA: TGTGCCAGTAGTATGGGGGCTTCCTACAATGAG. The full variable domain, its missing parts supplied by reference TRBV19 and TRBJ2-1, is DGGITQSPKYLFRKEGQNVTLSCEQNLNHDAMYWYRQDPGQGLRLIYYSQIVNDFQKGDIAEGYSVSREKKESFPLTVTSAQKNPTAFYLCASSMGASYNEQFFGPGTRLTVL.

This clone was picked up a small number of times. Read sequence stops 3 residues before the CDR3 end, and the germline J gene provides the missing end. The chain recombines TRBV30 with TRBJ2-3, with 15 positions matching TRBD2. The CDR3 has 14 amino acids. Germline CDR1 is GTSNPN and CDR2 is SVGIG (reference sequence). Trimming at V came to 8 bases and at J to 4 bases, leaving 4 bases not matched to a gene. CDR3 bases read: TGTGCCGGCGGACTAGCGGGAGGGCCAGATACG. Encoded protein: CAGGLAGGPDT. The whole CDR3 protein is CAGGLAGGPDTQYF.

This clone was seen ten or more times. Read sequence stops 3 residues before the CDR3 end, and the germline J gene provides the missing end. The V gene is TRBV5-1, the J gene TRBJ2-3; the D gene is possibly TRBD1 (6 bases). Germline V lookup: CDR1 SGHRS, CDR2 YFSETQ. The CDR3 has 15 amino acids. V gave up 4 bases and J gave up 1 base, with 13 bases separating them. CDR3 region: CASSPGQFRTDTQYF. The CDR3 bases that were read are TGCGCCAGCAGCCCCGGACAGTTCCGCACAGATACG.

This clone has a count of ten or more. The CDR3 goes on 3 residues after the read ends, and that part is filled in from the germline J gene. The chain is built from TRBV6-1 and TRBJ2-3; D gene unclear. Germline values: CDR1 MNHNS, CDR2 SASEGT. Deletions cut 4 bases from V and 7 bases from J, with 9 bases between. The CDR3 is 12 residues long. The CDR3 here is CASSVMSNTQYF. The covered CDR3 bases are TGTGCCAGCAGTGTGATGTCTAATACG.

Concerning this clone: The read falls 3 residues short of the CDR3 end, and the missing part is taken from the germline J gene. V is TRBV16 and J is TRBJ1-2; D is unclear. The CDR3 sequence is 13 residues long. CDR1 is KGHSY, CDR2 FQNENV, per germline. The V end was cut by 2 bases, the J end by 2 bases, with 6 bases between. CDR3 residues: CASSQGRNYGYTF. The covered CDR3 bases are TGTGCCAGCAGCCAAGGCCGAAACTATGGC.

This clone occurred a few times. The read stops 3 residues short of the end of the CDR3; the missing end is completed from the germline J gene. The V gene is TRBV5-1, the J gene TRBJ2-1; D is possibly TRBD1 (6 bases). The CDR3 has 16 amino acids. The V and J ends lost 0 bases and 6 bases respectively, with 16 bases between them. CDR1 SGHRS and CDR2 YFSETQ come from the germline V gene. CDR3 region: CASSLDVPRGGNEQFF. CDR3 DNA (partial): TGCGCCAGCAGCTTGGATGTGCCTAGAGGGGGCAATGAG.

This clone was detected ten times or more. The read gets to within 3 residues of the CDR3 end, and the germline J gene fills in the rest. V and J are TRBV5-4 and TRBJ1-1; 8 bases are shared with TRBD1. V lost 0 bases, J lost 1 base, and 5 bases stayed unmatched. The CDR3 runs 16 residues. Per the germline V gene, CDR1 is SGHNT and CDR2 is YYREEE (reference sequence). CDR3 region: CASSLVPRGRNTEAFF. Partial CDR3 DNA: TGTGCCAGCAGCTTGGTTCCCAGGGGGCGGAACACTGAA.